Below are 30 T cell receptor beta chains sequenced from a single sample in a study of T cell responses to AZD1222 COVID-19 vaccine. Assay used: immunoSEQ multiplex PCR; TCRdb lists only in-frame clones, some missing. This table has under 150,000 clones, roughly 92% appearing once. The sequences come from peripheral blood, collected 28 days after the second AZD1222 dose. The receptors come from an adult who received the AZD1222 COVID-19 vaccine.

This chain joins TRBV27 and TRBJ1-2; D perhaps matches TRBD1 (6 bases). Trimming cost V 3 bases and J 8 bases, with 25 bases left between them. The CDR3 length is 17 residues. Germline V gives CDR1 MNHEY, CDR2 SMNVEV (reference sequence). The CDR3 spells CASSFWRGAPPLVGYTF. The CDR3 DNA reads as TGTGCCAGCAGTTTTTGGCGGGGGGCACCCCCTTTGGTCGGCTACACCTTC.

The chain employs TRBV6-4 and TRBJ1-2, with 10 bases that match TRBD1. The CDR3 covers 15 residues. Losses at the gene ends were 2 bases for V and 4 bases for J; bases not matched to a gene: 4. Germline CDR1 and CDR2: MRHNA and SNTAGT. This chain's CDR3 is CASSDVGTGVYGYTF. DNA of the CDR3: TGTGCCAGCAGTGACGTCGGGACAGGGGTCTATGGCTACACCTTC.

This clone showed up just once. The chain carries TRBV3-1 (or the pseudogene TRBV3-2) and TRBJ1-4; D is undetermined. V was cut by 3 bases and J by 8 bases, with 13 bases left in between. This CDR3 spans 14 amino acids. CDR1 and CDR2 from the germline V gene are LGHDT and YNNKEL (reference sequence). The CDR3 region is CASSHSINNEKLFF. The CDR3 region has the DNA TGTGCCAGCAGCCATTCAATAAACAACGAAAAACTGTTTTTT.

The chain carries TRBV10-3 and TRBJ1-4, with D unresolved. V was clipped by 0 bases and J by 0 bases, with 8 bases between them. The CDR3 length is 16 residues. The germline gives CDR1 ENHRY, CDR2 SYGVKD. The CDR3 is CAISESQVATNEKLFF. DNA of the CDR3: TGTGCCATCAGTGAGTCCCAGGTTGCAACTAATGAAAAACTGTTTTTT.

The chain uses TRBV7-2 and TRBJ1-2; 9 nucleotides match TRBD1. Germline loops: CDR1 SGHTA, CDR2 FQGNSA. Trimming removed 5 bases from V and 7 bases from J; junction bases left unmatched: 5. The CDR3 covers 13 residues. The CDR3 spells CASSGGQGFGYTF. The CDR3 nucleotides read TGTGCCAGCAGCGGGGGACAGGGATTTGGCTACACCTTC.

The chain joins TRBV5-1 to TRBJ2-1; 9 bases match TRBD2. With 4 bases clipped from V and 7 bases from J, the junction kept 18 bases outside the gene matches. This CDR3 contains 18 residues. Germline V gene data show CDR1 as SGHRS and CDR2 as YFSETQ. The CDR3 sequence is CASSLELAGATPGNEQFF. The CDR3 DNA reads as TGCGCCAGCAGCCTGGAGTTAGCGGGAGCGACCCCGGGGAATGAGCAGTTCTTC.

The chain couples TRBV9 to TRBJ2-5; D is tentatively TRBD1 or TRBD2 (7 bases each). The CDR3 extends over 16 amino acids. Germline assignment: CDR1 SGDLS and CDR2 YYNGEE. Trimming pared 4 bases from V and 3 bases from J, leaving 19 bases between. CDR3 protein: CASSLHQGGAKETQYF. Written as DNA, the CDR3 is TGTGCCAGCAGCCTTCACCAGGGGGGGGCCAAAGAGACCCAGTACTTC. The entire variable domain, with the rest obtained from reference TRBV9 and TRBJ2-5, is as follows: DSGVTQTPKHLITATGQRVTLRCSPRSGDLSVYWYQQSLDQGLQFLIQYYNGEERAKGNILERFSAQQFPDLHSELNLSSLELGDSALYFCASSLHQGGAKETQYFGPGTRLLVL.

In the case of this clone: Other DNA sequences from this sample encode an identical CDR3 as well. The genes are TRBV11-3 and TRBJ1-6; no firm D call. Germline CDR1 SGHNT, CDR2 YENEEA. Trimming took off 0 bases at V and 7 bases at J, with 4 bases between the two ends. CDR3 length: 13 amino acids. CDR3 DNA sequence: TGTGCCAGCAGCTTAGACAGAAATTCACCCCTCCACTTT. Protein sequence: CASSLDRNSPLHF. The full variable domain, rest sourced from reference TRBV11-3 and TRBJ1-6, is EAGVVQSPRYKIIEKKQPVAFWCNPISGHNTLYWYLQNLGQGPELLIRYENEEAVDDSQLPKDRFSAERLKGVDSTLKIQPAELGDSAVYLCASSLDRNSPLHFGNGTRLTVT.

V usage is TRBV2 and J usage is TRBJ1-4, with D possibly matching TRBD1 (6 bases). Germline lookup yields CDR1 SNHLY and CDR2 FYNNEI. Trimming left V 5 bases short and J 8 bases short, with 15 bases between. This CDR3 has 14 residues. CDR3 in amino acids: CASSQGTWDEKLFF. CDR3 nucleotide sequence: TGTGCCAGCAGTCAGGGGACTTGGGACGAAAAACTGTTTTTT.

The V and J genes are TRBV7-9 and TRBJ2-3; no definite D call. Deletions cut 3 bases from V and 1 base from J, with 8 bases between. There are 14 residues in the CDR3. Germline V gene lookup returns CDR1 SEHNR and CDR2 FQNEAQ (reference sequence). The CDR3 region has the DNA TGTGCCAGCAGCTTGGCCCAGGGCACAGATACGCAGTATTTT. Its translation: CASSLAQGTDTQYF.

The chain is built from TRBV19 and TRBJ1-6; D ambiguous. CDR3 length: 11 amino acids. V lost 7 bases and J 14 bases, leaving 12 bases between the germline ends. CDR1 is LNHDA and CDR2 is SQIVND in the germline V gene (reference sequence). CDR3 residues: CASTSDGSLHF. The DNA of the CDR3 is TGTGCCAGTACCTCCGACGGGTCCCTCCACTTT. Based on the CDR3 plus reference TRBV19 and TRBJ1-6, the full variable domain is DGGITQSPKYLFRKEGQNVTLSCEQNLNHDAMYWYRQDPGQGLRLIYYSQIVNDFQKGDIAEGYSVSREKKESFPLTVTSAQKNPTAFYLCASTSDGSLHFGNGTRLTVT.

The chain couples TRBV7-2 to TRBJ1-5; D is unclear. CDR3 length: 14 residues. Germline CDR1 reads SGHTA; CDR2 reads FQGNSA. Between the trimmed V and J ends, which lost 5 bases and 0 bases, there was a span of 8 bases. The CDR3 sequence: CASSPRDSNQPQHF. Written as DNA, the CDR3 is TGTGCCAGCAGCCCCCGGGATAGCAATCAGCCCCAGCATTTT. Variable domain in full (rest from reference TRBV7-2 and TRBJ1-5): GAGVSQSPSNKVTEKGKDVELRCDPISGHTALYWYRQSLGQGLEFLIYFQGNSAPDKSGLPSDRFSAERTGGSVSTLTIQRTQQEDSAVYLCASSPRDSNQPQHFGDGTRLSIL.

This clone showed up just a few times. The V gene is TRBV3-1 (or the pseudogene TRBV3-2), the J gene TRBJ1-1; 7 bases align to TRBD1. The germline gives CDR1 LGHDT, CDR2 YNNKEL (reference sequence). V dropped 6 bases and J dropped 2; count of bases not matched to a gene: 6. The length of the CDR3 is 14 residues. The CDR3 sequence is CASRPGQPNTEAFF. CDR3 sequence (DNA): TGTGCCAGCAGACCGGGACAGCCAAACACTGAAGCTTTCTTT.

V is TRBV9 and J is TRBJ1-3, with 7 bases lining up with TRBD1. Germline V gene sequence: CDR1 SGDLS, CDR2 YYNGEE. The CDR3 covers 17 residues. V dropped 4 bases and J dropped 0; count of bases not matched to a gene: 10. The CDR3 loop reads CASSLWTGIRSGNTIYF. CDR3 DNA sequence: TGTGCCAGCAGCCTCTGGACAGGAATCCGCTCTGGAAACACCATATATTTT.

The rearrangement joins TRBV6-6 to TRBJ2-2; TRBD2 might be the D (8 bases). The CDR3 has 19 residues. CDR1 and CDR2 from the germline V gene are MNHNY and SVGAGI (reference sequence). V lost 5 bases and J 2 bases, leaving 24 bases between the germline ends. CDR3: CASSPTRFSGTDNTGELFF. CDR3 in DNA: TGTGCCAGCAGTCCCACTCGATTTAGCGGGACAGACAACACCGGGGAGCTGTTTTTT.

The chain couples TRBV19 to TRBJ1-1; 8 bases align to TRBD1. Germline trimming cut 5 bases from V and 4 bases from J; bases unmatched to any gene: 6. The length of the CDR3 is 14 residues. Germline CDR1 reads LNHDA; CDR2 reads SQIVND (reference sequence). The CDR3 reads CASSRDRGGTEAFF. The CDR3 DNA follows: TGTGCCAGTAGTCGAGACAGGGGAGGCACTGAAGCTTTCTTT.

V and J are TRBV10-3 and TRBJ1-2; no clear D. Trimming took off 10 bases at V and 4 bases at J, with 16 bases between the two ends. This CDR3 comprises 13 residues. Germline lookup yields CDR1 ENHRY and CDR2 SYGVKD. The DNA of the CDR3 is TGTGCCACAGACCCTGCAGGCTCCTATGGCTACACCTTC. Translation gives CATDPAGSYGYTF.

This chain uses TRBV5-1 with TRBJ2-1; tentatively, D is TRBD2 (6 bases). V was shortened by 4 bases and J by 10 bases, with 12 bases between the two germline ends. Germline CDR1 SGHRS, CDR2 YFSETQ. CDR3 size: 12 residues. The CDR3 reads CASSMTSREQFF. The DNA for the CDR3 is TGCGCCAGCAGCATGACTAGTCGGGAGCAGTTCTTC.

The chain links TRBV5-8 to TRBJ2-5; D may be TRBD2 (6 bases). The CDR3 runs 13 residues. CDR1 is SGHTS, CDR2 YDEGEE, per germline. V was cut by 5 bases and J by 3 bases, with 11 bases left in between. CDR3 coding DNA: TGTGCCAGCAGGGACCGCGGGAAAGAGACCCAGTACTTC. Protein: CASRDRGKETQYF.

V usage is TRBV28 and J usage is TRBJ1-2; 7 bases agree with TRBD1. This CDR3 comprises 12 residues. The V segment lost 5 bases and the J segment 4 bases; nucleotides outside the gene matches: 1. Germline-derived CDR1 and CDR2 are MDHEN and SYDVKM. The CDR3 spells CASSRTGYGYTF. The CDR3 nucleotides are TGTGCCAGCAGTCGGACAGGCTATGGCTACACCTTC.

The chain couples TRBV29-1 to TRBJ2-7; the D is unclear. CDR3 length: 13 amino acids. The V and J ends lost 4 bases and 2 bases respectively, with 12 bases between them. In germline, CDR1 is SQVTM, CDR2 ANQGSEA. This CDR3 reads CSVVAGTTYEQYF. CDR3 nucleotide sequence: TGCAGCGTTGTCGCTGGTACGACCTACGAGCAGTACTTC.

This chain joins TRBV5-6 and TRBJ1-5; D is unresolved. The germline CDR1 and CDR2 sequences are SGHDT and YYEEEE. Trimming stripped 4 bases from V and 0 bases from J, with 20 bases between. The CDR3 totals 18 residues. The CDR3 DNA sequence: TGTGCCAGCAGCCGCGCGAAAGTCCCGGCGGATAGCAATCAGCCCCAGCATTTT. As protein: CASSRAKVPADSNQPQHF.

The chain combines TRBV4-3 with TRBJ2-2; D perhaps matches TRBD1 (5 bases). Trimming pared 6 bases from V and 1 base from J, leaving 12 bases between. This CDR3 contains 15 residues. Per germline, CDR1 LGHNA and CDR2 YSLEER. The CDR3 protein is CASRSTGLNTGELFF. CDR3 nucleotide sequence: TGCGCCAGCAGATCTACAGGTTTGAACACCGGGGAGCTGTTTTTT.

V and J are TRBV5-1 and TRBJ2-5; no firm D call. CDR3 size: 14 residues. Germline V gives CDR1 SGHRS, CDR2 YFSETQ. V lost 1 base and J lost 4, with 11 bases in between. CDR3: CASSLIPPPETQYF. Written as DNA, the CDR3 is TGCGCCAGCAGCTTGATCCCCCCTCCAGAGACCCAGTACTTC.

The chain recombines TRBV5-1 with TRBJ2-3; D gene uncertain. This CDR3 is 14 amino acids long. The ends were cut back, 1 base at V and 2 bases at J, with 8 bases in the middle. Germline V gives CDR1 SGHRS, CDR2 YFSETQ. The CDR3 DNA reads TGCGCCAGCAGCTTGACCGCTTACACAGATACGCAGTATTTT. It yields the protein CASSLTAYTDTQYF. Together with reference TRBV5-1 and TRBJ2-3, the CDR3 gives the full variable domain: KAGVTQTPRYLIKTRGQQVTLSCSPISGHRSVSWYQQTPGQGLQFLFEYFSETQRNKGNFPGRFSGRQFSNSRSEMNVSTLELGDSALYLCASSLTAYTDTQYFGPGTRLTVL.

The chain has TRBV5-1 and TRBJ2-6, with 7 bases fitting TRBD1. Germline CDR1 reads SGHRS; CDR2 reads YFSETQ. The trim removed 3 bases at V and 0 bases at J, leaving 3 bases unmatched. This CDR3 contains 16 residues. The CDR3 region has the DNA TGCGCCAGCAGCTCGACAGGGCTCTCTGGGGCCAACGTCCTGACTTTC. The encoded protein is CASSSTGLSGANVLTF.

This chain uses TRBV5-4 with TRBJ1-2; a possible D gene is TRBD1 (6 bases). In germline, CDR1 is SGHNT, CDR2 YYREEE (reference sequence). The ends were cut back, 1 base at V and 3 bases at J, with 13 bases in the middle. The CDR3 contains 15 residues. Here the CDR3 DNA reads TGTGCCAGCAGCTTGACAGGGCGGGGTGACTATGGCTACACCTTC. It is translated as CASSLTGRGDYGYTF.

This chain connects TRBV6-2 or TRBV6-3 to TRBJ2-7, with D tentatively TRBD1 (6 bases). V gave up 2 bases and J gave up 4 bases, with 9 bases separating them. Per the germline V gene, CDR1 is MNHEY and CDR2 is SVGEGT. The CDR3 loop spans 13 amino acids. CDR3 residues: CASSYHTGYEQYV. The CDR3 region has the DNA TGTGCCAGCAGTTACCACACAGGGTACGAGCAGTACGTC.

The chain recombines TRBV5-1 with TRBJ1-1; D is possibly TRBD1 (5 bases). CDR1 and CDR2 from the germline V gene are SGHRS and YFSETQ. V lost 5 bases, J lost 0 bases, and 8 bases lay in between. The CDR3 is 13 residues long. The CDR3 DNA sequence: TGCGCCAGCAGGACAGAGCTGAACACTGAAGCTTTCTTT. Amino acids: CASRTELNTEAFF.

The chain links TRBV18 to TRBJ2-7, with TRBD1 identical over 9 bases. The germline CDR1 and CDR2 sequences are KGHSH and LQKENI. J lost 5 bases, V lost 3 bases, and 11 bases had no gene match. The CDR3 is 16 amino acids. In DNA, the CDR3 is TGTGCCAGCTCACCTCTAACCGGGACAGGGATAAACGAGCAGTACTTC. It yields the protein CASSPLTGTGINEQYF.